One and the same sample provided the 25 T cell receptor beta chains below, sequenced in a study of a mutant IDH1 vaccine in newly diagnosed glioma. Described time point: week 23, last vaccination. What each vaccine dose contained was 300 ug of mutant IDH1 20-mer peptide, accompanied by topical imiquimod. Only in-frame clones appear in the TCRdb table, and some are missing; sequencing was by immunoSEQ multiplex PCR. The table shows 9,500 to 12,000 clones, with about 87% occurring only once. Antigens for these TCRs are unknown. The sequenced sample was PBMCs, obtained from a glioma patient whose treatment included an IDH1 peptide vaccine. Receptors originate from a middle-aged woman with glioma. Some clones in this sample may be carry-over from other donors' samples.

A few counts support this clone. The chain is built from TRBV30 and TRBJ1-4; D is uncertain. Trimming cost V 3 bases and J 16 bases, with 24 bases left between them. The CDR3 is made up of 14 amino acids. Germline CDR1 GTSNPN, CDR2 SVGIG (reference sequence). CDR3 sequence reads: CAWSDSFGRSKKFF. In nucleotides, the CDR3 is TGTGCCTGGAGCGACTCGTTCGGGCGTTCGAAGAAGTTTTTT. Supplemented by reference TRBV30 and TRBJ1-4, the full variable domain reads SQTIHQWPATLVQPVGSPLSLECTVEGTSNPNLYWYRQAAGRGLQLLFYSVGIGQISSEVPQNLSASRPQDRQFILSSKKLLLSDSGFYLCAWSDSFGRSKKFFGSGTQLSVL.

This chain links TRBV6-5 with TRBJ1-1; the D is unclear. The germline V gene has CDR1 MNHEY and CDR2 SVGAGI. This CDR3 contains 13 residues. Trimming took off 7 bases at V and 1 base at J, with 10 bases between the two ends. Written as DNA, the CDR3 is TGTGCCAGCACTCTGACATCGAACACTGAAGCTTTCTTT. Its translation is CASTLTSNTEAFF.

The gene calls are TRBV2 and TRBJ1-5, with TRBD1 identical over 7 bases. Trimming removed 4 bases from V and 7 bases from J; junction bases left unmatched: 16. The CDR3 has 17 residues. The germline gives CDR1 SNHLY, CDR2 FYNNEI. The CDR3 DNA reads TGTGCCAGCAGTGTTGCCCGATTGACAGGGCTTGGGCAGCCCCAGCATTTT. Translated, it gives CASSVARLTGLGQPQHF.

In this sample, this clone turned up once. CDR3 DNA: TGTGCCAGCAGCTTAGGGGCCGACTACGAGCAGTACTTC. It codes for CASSLGADYEQYF. V gene TRBV7-2 combines with J gene TRBJ2-7; D gene unclear. V was clipped by 1 base and J by 3 bases, with 7 bases between them. The CDR3 is 13 amino acids. Germline V gene sequence: CDR1 SGHTA, CDR2 FQGNSA.

The V gene is TRBV5-6, the J gene TRBJ2-7, with no clear D. This CDR3 is 13 amino acids long. Trimming took 5 bases from V and 5 from J, leaving 14 bases between them. Germline CDR1 SGHDT, CDR2 YYEEEE. CDR3 sequence (DNA): TGTGCCAGCAGTACTACCTCCCAGAACGAGCAGTACTTC. This encodes CASSTTSQNEQYF. Full variable domain (outside the CDR3, taken from reference TRBV5-6 and TRBJ2-7): DAGVTQSPTHLIKTRGQQVTLRCSPKSGHDTVSWYQQALGQGPQFIFQYYEEEERQRGNFPDRFSGHQFPNYSSELNVNALLLGDSALYLCASSTTSQNEQYFGPGTRLTVT.

This chain connects TRBV9 to TRBJ2-3; D may be TRBD2 (7 bases). This CDR3 is 14 amino acids long. V dropped 4 bases and J dropped 8 bases, with 17 bases sitting between them. Germline V gene sequence: CDR1 SGDLS, CDR2 YYNGEE. CDR3 in amino acids: CASSLGGGSGTQYF. The DNA of the CDR3 is TGTGCCAGCAGCTTGGGGGGGGGCTCGGGTACGCAGTATTTT. Full variable domain (rest looked up from reference TRBV9 and TRBJ2-3): DSGVTQTPKHLITATGQRVTLRCSPRSGDLSVYWYQQSLDQGLQFLIQYYNGEERAKGNILERFSAQQFPDLHSELNLSSLELGDSALYFCASSLGGGSGTQYFGPGTRLTVL.

V usage is TRBV19 and J usage is TRBJ2-5; 12 bases agree with TRBD1. The J call is in doubt because the DNA end fits TRBJ2-7 better. Germline V gene lookup returns CDR1 LNHDA and CDR2 SQIVND (reference sequence). The CDR3 covers 16 residues. The CDR3 spells CASRPRGQGASYEQYF. CDR3 DNA: TGTGCCAGTAGACCCCGGGGACAGGGGGCTTCCTACGAGCAGTACTTC.

V is TRBV4-1 and J is TRBJ1-2; D not certain. The CDR3 is 16 residues long. From germline, CDR1 is MGHRA and CDR2 YSYEKL. Trimming took off 0 bases at V and 2 bases at J, with 13 bases between the two ends. The chain's CDR3 is CASSQEAIKANYGYTF. The CDR3 bases are TGCGCCAGCAGCCAAGAGGCTATCAAGGCGAACTATGGCTACACCTTC.

This chain uses TRBV5-4 with TRBJ1-2; tentatively, D is TRBD1 (5 bases). This CDR3 contains 14 residues. Trimming pared 1 base from V and 3 bases from J, leaving 10 bases between. Germline lookup yields CDR1 SGHNT and CDR2 YYREEE (reference sequence). CDR3 DNA: TGTGCCAGCAGCTTGACCCAGGGACACTATGGCTACACCTTC. This sequence encodes CASSLTQGHYGYTF. Supplemented by reference TRBV5-4 and TRBJ1-2, the full variable domain reads ETGVTQSPTHLIKTRGQQVTLRCSSQSGHNTVSWYQQALGQGPQFIFQYYREEENGRGNFPPRFSGLQFPNYSSELNVNALELDDSALYLCASSLTQGHYGYTFGSGTRLTVV.

The V gene is TRBV11-2, the J gene TRBJ2-1; 10 nucleotides match TRBD2. This CDR3 has 16 residues. Germline values: CDR1 SGHAT, CDR2 FQNNGV. J lost 5 bases, V lost 0 bases, and 4 bases had no gene match. The CDR3 here is CASSLEASGSDNEQFF. The CDR3 DNA follows: TGTGCCAGCAGCTTAGAGGCTAGCGGGAGTGACAATGAGCAGTTCTTC.

The V gene is TRBV20-1, the J gene TRBJ1-5; a possible D gene is TRBD1 (6 bases). V lost 6 bases, J lost 7 bases, and 7 bases lay in between. This CDR3 contains 10 residues. CDR1 and CDR2 (germline): DFQATT, SNEGSKA (reference sequence). Written as DNA, the CDR3 is TGCAGTGCCGGGGGCCAGCCCCAGCATTTT. It codes for CSAGGQPQHF.

The CDR3 coding sequence is TGCGCCAGCAGCTCAAGACGCGACAGGGGGCCATACAATGAGCAGTTCTTC. It specifies CASSSRRDRGPYNEQFF. The chain couples TRBV5-1 to TRBJ2-1; TRBD1 matches at 10 bases. The trim removed 3 bases at V and 4 bases at J, leaving 10 bases unmatched. This CDR3 spans 17 amino acids. Germline V CDR1 and CDR2: SGHRS, YFSETQ.

The rearrangement joins TRBV28 to TRBJ2-4; possibly TRBD1 for D (6 bases). CDR1 and CDR2 from the germline V gene are MDHEN and SYDVKM. Between the trimmed V and J ends, which lost 2 bases and 4 bases, there was a span of 12 bases. This CDR3 region has 15 residues. The CDR3 DNA reads TGTGCCAGCAGTTTAGCCGGACAGAAGAAAAACATTCAGTACTTC. Its protein product is CASSLAGQKKNIQYF.

The V and J genes are TRBV4-1 and TRBJ2-5, with D possibly TRBD1 on 5 matching bases. The germline gives CDR1 MGHRA, CDR2 YSYEKL. V was cut by 4 bases and J by 5 bases, with 23 bases left in between. CDR3 length: 17 residues. This CDR3 reads CASSPVPGRVDGETQYF. The DNA for the CDR3 is TGCGCCAGCAGCCCAGTTCCGGGCAGGGTAGATGGGGAGACCCAGTACTTC.

The CDR3 region is CASSTVGQLGNTEAFF. The CDR3 DNA reads TGTGCCAGCAGCACTGTCGGGCAACTCGGGAACACTGAAGCTTTCTTT. The chain combines TRBV7-9 with TRBJ1-1; D gene unclear. Trimming cost V 5 bases and J 1 base, with 17 bases left between them. Germline V gene data show CDR1 as SEHNR and CDR2 as FQNEAQ (reference sequence). This CDR3 has 16 amino acids.

The genes are TRBV10-3 and TRBJ2-2; no definite D call. There are 13 residues in the CDR3. From germline, CDR1 is ENHRY and CDR2 SYGVKD. V shed 4 bases and J shed 3 bases, with 6 bases lying between them. The chain's CDR3 is CAISVQDTGELFF. DNA for the CDR3: TGTGCCATCAGTGTTCAGGACACCGGGGAGCTGTTTTTT.

The chain carries TRBV6-6 and TRBJ2-2; 11 nucleotides line up with TRBD2. Germline V gene data show CDR1 as MNHNY and CDR2 as SVGAGI (reference sequence). The CDR3 covers 15 residues. Trimming took 4 bases from V and 5 from J; bases not matched to a gene: 3. The chain's CDR3 is CASSSGTSGTGELFF. CDR3 in DNA: TGTGCCAGCAGTTCCGGGACTAGCGGTACCGGGGAGCTGTTTTTT.

This rearrangement joins TRBV7-6 to TRBJ2-5, with 8 positions matching TRBD2. The V segment lost 6 bases and the J segment 4 bases; nucleotides outside the gene matches: 16. The CDR3 runs to 17 residues. Germline assignment: CDR1 SGHVS and CDR2 FNYEAQ. The CDR3, as DNA: TGTGCCAGCAGACTAAAGCGGGGGCTGATAGGGGGAGAGACCCAGTACTTC. Translation gives CASRLKRGLIGGETQYF. The variable domain in full, completed from reference TRBV7-6 and TRBJ2-5, reads GAGVSQSPRYKVTKRGQDVALRCDPISGHVSLYWYRQALGQGPEFLTYFNYEAQQDKSGLPNDRFSAERPEGSISTLTIQRTEQRDSAMYRCASRLKRGLIGGETQYFGPGTRLLVL.

This clone ranks as medium-sized. The rearrangement uses TRBV4-2 and TRBJ2-3; D call uncertain. Trimming stripped 6 bases from V and 2 bases from J, with 12 bases between. From germline, CDR1 is LGHNA and CDR2 YNFKEQ. The CDR3 spans 14 residues. The CDR3 sequence: CASSFKSDTDTQYF. The CDR3 bases are TGTGCCAGCAGTTTTAAGAGTGACACAGATACGCAGTATTTT.

This chain links TRBV29-1 with TRBJ1-1; no clear D. This CDR3 spans 10 amino acids. Germline loops: CDR1 SQVTM, CDR2 ANQGSEA. Here the CDR3 DNA reads TGCACCACAGAGGGTGCTGAAGCTTTCTTT. Encoded protein: CTTEGAEAFF.

The chain recombines TRBV5-1 with TRBJ2-1, with 7 bases fitting TRBD2. The CDR3 loop spans 14 amino acids. Trimming removed 0 bases from V and 10 bases from J; junction bases left unmatched: 7. Germline V gene data show CDR1 as SGHRS and CDR2 as YFSETQ. The CDR3 region has the DNA TGCGCCAGCAGCTTGGAATGGGAGGGAGCCGAGCAGTTCTTC. It encodes CASSLEWEGAEQFF. Based on the CDR3 plus reference TRBV5-1 and TRBJ2-1, the full variable domain is KAGVTQTPRYLIKTRGQQVTLSCSPISGHRSVSWYQQTPGQGLQFLFEYFSETQRNKGNFPGRFSGRQFSNSRSEMNVSTLELGDSALYLCASSLEWEGAEQFFGPGTRLTVL.

The chain is built from TRBV28 and TRBJ1-1; D unclear. The ends were cut back, 6 bases at V and 7 bases at J, with 18 bases in the middle. This CDR3 has 14 amino acids. Germline assignment: CDR1 MDHEN and CDR2 SYDVKM. The CDR3 region is CASSRAWSNLEAFF. The CDR3, as DNA: TGTGCCAGCAGCCGGGCGTGGTCTAACCTTGAAGCTTTCTTT.

This clone occurred once. V is TRBV6-1 and J is TRBJ2-2, with a tentative D call TRBD2 (6 bases). V dropped 10 bases and J dropped 5 bases, with 14 bases sitting between them. The CDR3 spans 13 residues. The germline gives CDR1 MNHNS, CDR2 SASEGT. The CDR3 reads CAIGLTFTGELFF. In DNA, the CDR3 is TGTGCCATCGGACTAACCTTTACCGGGGAGCTGTTTTTT.

The chain recombines TRBV30 with TRBJ1-1; unclear D gene. This CDR3 comprises 11 residues. Germline values: CDR1 GTSNPN, CDR2 SVGIG (reference sequence). This CDR3 reads CAMDVGTEAFF. CDR3 DNA sequence: TGTGCAATGGATGTGGGGACTGAAGCTTTCTTT.

The chain has TRBV7-9 and TRBJ2-1; 11 bases fit TRBD1. The J segment lost 0 bases and the V segment lost 2 bases, leaving 6 bases of the junction unmatched. Germline V CDR1 and CDR2: SEHNR, FQNEAQ (reference sequence). The CDR3 has 18 residues. The DNA for the CDR3 is TGTGCCAGCAGCTTACCGGACAGGGGGCAAGGCTCCTACAATGAGCAGTTCTTC. Translated: CASSLPDRGQGSYNEQFF.